This TCR beta chain was identified in a study of shared clonotypes between healthy human individuals. About this clone: Its specificity is not known.

Whole-study results and caveats: Clonotype sharing across a few donors was observed for roughly 5% of naive CD4 clonotypes.

Only CD45RO-negative cells positively selected for CCR7 counted as naive CD8 cells, so terminally differentiated effector memory CD45RA+ cells were excluded. At deep level, the assay was performed. Clones were sequenced by immunoSEQ multiplex PCR, and TCRdb holds only the in-frame ones, with some missing. The repertoire holds about 590,000 clones, with just under 97% as singletons. This CDR3 is built from 17 residues. Germline CDR1 reads ENHRY; CDR2 reads SYGVKD. Trimming left V 0 bases short and J 0 bases short, with 12 bases between. Sequencing used naive CD8+ T cells sorted from blood. The gene calls are TRBV10-3 and TRBJ2-1; D perhaps matches TRBD2 (6 bases). The receptor comes from a woman in her 30s in good health. In DNA, the CDR3 is TGTGCCATCAGTGAGTCTGGACTACAACTCTCCTACAATGAGCAGTTCTTC. This gives the protein CAISESGLQLSYNEQFF.